The subject of this entry is one T cell receptor (beta chain). V lost 7 bases and J lost 6; bases outside the gene matches: 17. The CDR3 contains 17 residues. Per the germline V gene, CDR1 is MNHEY and CDR2 is SMNVEV (reference sequence). The sample comes from a study of T-cell reconstitution after alpha-beta-depleted transplantation in children. Molecular barcoding with unique molecular identifiers was used for the TCRbeta library. A single record per CDR3 protein comes from TCRdb applying MiXCR to the PCR reads. The data show 85,000 to 120,000 distinct CDR3 sequences, 4.5% to 7.5% seen once. This sequence joins TRBV27 and TRBJ2-7; 11 nucleotides line up with TRBD2. The clonotype originates from a female patient aged 2-9 years who had a stem cell transplant for Fanconi anemia, so the T cells may come from the graft donor. The sequencing here drew on PBMCs, mostly from graft donor cells, taken 60 days after TCRalphabeta/CD19-depleted stem cell transplant. This CDR3 reads CASTPWSGIAGGSEQYF. CDR3 bases: TGTGCCAGCACCCCCTGGTCGGGTATAGCGGGAGGGAGCGAGCAGTACTTC.